This T cell receptor (beta chain) is drawn from a study of cytomegalovirus exposure and HLA in healthy donors. Study context: According to later analysis, the same platform produced the roughly 120 validation and under 750 first-cohort repertoires. Overall study results and limits: Reportedly, cytomegalovirus status was diagnosed with high sensitivity and specificity. The authors enumerated 164 TCR beta chains as linked to cytomegalovirus. Most TCR sequences were seen very rarely across donors, but some public TCRs occurred in many.

The V and J ends lost 1 base and 2 bases respectively, with 6 bases between them. Per germline, CDR1 LGHNA and CDR2 YNFKEQ. This CDR3 contains 14 residues. About this clone: The antigen is undetermined.

The protocol was immunoSEQ multiplex PCR, while the TCRdb copy is restricted to in-frame clones and leaves out a portion. Among about 350,000 clones listed, about 90% were seen once. The source of this sequence is a woman aged 25 to 45 in good health and CMV-seropositive. The chain combines TRBV4-2 with TRBJ1-5; no reliable D call. Input material: PBMCs. CDR3 sequence reads: CASSQGQGNQPQHF. Written as DNA, the CDR3 is TGTGCCAGCAGCCAAGGGCAGGGCAATCAGCCCCAGCATTTT.